These 11 T cell receptor beta chains were sequenced from one sample in a study of patients and donors after allogeneic stem cell transplantation. Each CDR3 protein gets one entry after TCRdb re-called the RT-PCR reads with MiXCR. The sample shows approximately 220,000 distinct CDR3 sequences, around two fifths of them seen only once. Sequenced sample: blood, either unsorted or a sorted T cell fraction (not recorded which). These receptors were taken from a human donor who was either an allogeneic HSCT recipient or a stem cell or donor lymphocyte infusion donor (not recorded which). It is not recorded whose cells these are; they may come from a transplant donor.

This clonotype was seen a few times. This chain links TRBV18 with TRBJ1-2, with 9 bases fitting TRBD1. After removal of 4 bases from V and 8 bases from J, the junction contained 11 bases not matched to a gene. Germline-derived CDR1 and CDR2 are KGHSH and LQKENI. The CDR3 is 15 amino acids. In DNA, the CDR3 is TGTGCCAGCTCACTCTCAACCGGGACAGGGAAGGGCTACACCTTC. This codes for CASSLSTGTGKGYTF.

The rearrangement uses TRBV7-8 and TRBJ1-2, with unresolved D. The CDR3 covers 15 residues. Germline V gene data show CDR1 as SGHVS and CDR2 as FQNEAQ. V was shortened by 5 bases and J by 4 bases, with 17 bases between the two germline ends. CDR3 protein: CASSPVRDGPYGYTF. Written as DNA, the CDR3 is TGTGCCAGCAGCCCAGTGAGAGACGGACCCTATGGCTACACCTTC.

The CDR3: CASSRAGVSTDTQYF. CDR3 in DNA: TGCGCCAGCAGCCGCGCGGGGGTTAGCACAGATACGCAGTATTTT. The chain joins TRBV4-3 to TRBJ2-3; 7 bases agree with TRBD2. The CDR3 contains 15 residues. Germline CDR1 and CDR2: LGHNA and YSLEER. J lost 0 bases, V lost 4 bases, and 4 bases had no gene match.

The rearrangement links TRBV4-3 to TRBJ1-3; 8 bases are a match to TRBD1. Trimming at V came to 0 bases and at J to 1 base, leaving 8 bases not matched to a gene. The CDR3 consists of 18 residues. Germline V gives CDR1 LGHNA, CDR2 YSLEER. This chain's CDR3 is CASSQDLTTGGSGNTIYF. CDR3 nucleotide sequence: TGCGCCAGCAGCCAAGACCTCACCACAGGGGGATCTGGAAACACCATATATTTT.

The V and J genes are TRBV5-6 and TRBJ2-7; D tentatively fits TRBD1 or TRBD2 (5 bases each). The CDR3 runs 15 residues. The V and J ends lost 1 base and 2 bases respectively, with 13 bases between them. Per the germline V gene, CDR1 is SGHDT and CDR2 is YYEEEE. In nucleotides, the CDR3 is TGTGCCAGCAGCTTGTGGGGAGAGGGACCCTACGAGCAGTACTTC. Amino acid sequence: CASSLWGEGPYEQYF.

The gene calls are TRBV5-1 and TRBJ1-2, with D uncertain. Germline loops: CDR1 SGHRS, CDR2 YFSETQ. The CDR3 has 16 residues. V lost 1 base, J lost 0 bases, and 13 bases lay in between. The DNA of the CDR3 is TGCGCCAGCAGCTTGCAACAGTCCTACACTAACTATGGCTACACCTTC. Its translation is CASSLQQSYTNYGYTF. Combining the CDR3 with reference TRBV5-1 and TRBJ1-2 gives the whole variable domain KAGVTQTPRYLIKTRGQQVTLSCSPISGHRSVSWYQQTPGQGLQFLFEYFSETQRNKGNFPGRFSGRQFSNSRSEMNVSTLELGDSALYLCASSLQQSYTNYGYTFGSGTRLTVV.

The chain combines TRBV12-3 or TRBV12-4 with TRBJ2-7, with TRBD1 identical over 7 bases. The CDR3 extends over 14 amino acids. V dropped 8 bases and J dropped 0; count of bases not matched to a gene: 7. Here the CDR3 DNA reads TGTGCCAGCCAAGGACAGGCAAGCTCCTACGAGCAGTACTTC. The encoded protein is CASQGQASSYEQYF.

V is TRBV7-2 and J is TRBJ1-1; D unclear. This CDR3 spans 16 amino acids. Germline CDR1 reads SGHTA; CDR2 reads FQGNSA. V was trimmed by 5 bases and J by 1 base, leaving 17 bases between them. The CDR3 loop reads CASSRATGRRNTEAFF. The CDR3 DNA is TGTGCCAGCAGCCGCGCCACGGGCCGGAGGAACACTGAAGCTTTCTTT. Looking up the rest from reference TRBV7-2 and TRBJ1-1 gives the full variable domain: GAGVSQSPSNKVTEKGKDVELRCDPISGHTALYWYRQSLGQGLEFLIYFQGNSAPDKSGLPSDRFSAERTGGSVSTLTIQRTQQEDSAVYLCASSRATGRRNTEAFFGQGTRLTVV.

This clonotype was seen only once. V is TRBV10-3 and J is TRBJ2-2; D unresolved. The germline V and J ends were trimmed by 2 bases and 2 bases, with 12 bases remaining between them. This CDR3 is built from 16 residues. CDR1 is ENHRY and CDR2 is SYGVKD in the germline V gene. DNA for the CDR3: TGTGCCATCAGTGAGGGCCCTGCAGCCAACACCGGGGAGCTGTTTTTT. Translated, it gives CAISEGPAANTGELFF.

The chain carries TRBV5-6 and TRBJ2-1, with D perhaps matching TRBD1 (5 bases). V was clipped by 4 bases and J by 8 bases, with 16 bases between them. This CDR3 spans 14 amino acids. Germline CDR1 and CDR2: SGHDT and YYEEEE. CDR3 sequence: CASSQDNRLDEQFF. The CDR3 DNA reads as TGTGCCAGCAGCCAGGACAACCGTCTGGATGAGCAGTTCTTC.

The genes are TRBV4-1 and TRBJ1-4; no definite D call. This CDR3 contains 13 residues. Between the trimmed V and J ends, which lost 0 bases and 9 bases, there was a span of 8 bases. Per the germline V gene, CDR1 is MGHRA and CDR2 is YSYEKL. The CDR3 is CASSQDPGQKLFF. In nucleotides, the CDR3 is TGCGCCAGCAGCCAAGATCCGGGCCAAAAACTGTTTTTT.